Below, 2 T cell receptor beta chains from the same sample are listed, as sequenced in a study of blood T cell repertoires in COVID-19. Produced via immunoSEQ multiplex PCR; TCRdb's table is partial and in-frame only. Here the sample spans a few hundred thousand clones, around 90% being singletons. The source material was peripheral blood. Receptors originate from a woman in her 30s with COVID-19, enrolled during active disease.

This sequence joins TRBV4-3 and TRBJ2-7, with TRBD2 matching 8 bases. V shed 0 bases, J shed 3 bases, and the junction held 7 bases outside the gene matches. The CDR3 extends over 16 amino acids. Germline CDR1 and CDR2: LGHNA and YSLEER. The CDR3 loop is CASSQDPSGSYYEQYF. The CDR3 nucleotides are TGCGCCAGCAGCCAAGATCCGAGCGGGAGCTACTACGAGCAGTACTTC.

The chain employs TRBV10-2 and TRBJ2-1; 7 bases are a match to TRBD2. This CDR3 spans 16 amino acids. Per germline, CDR1 WSHSY and CDR2 SAAADI. V lost 2 bases and J lost 5; bases outside the gene matches: 9. For the CDR3, the DNA is TGCGCCAGCAGTGAGGGGTGGGCGGGAGCGAACAATGAGCAGTTCTTC. Translation gives CASSEGWAGANNEQFF.